These T cell receptor beta chains were read from a single sample in a study of shared clonotypes between healthy human individuals. Here immunoSEQ multiplex PCR was the method, and the copy in TCRdb shows in-frame clones only, minus some. The sample holds some 680,000 clones, 73% seen once. Material: memory CD4+ T cells sorted from blood. These receptors originate from a woman in her twenties or thirties in good health. CDR3s include the opening cysteine and the closing phenylalanine or tryptophan.

v_call: TRBV29-1
j_call: TRBJ1-3
cdr3_aa: CSVRGAGNTIYF

v_call: TRBV29-1
j_call: TRBJ2-6
cdr3_aa: CSVGHRDRKNGANVLTF

v_call: TRBV5-1
j_call: TRBJ2-2
cdr3_aa: CASSLAPEGQGGTGELFF

v_call: TRBV6-4
j_call: TRBJ2-4
cdr3_aa: CASSDAKNIQYF

v_call: TRBV7-2
j_call: TRBJ2-1
cdr3_aa: CASSFRVRQEQFF

v_call: TRBV6-6
j_call: TRBJ2-2
cdr3_aa: CASSYDGGNTGELFF

v_call: TRBV28
j_call: TRBJ2-1
cdr3_aa: CASSYTTGAMNNEQFF

v_call: TRBV28
j_call: TRBJ2-5
cdr3_aa: CASSLNLGRVQYF

v_call: TRBV11-2
j_call: TRBJ1-2
cdr3_aa: CASSKGDYGYTF

v_call: TRBV25-1
j_call: TRBJ1-2
cdr3_aa: CASSDGLYGYTF

v_call: TRBV5-1
j_call: TRBJ2-7
cdr3_aa: CASSFAGEETEQYF

v_call: TRBV12-5
j_call: TRBJ2-5
cdr3_aa: CASVPPGQETQYF

v_call: TRBV25-1
j_call: TRBJ2-1
cdr3_aa: CASSVARGNEQFF

v_call: TRBV9
j_call: TRBJ2-3
cdr3_aa: CASSGSPIGGGGTDTQYF

v_call: TRBV5-8
j_call: TRBJ1-1
cdr3_aa: CASMEGMNTEAFF

v_call: TRBV2
j_call: TRBJ2-7
cdr3_aa: CASQAGAISYEQYF

v_call: TRBV19
j_call: TRBJ1-5
cdr3_aa: CASTQTPRGADQPQHF

v_call: TRBV6-5
j_call: TRBJ2-3
cdr3_aa: CASSYSQGSHTQYF

v_call: TRBV6-5
j_call: TRBJ2-6
cdr3_aa: CASSYTYSGANVLTF

v_call: TRBV7-9
j_call: TRBJ2-7
cdr3_aa: CASSLGNEQYF

v_call: TRBV10-2
j_call: TRBJ1-5
cdr3_aa: CASSETGGNQPQHF

v_call: TRBV21-1
j_call: TRBJ2-1
cdr3_aa: CASSIGSYNEQFF

v_call: TRBV30
j_call: TRBJ1-5
cdr3_aa: CAWSVRVRGSLGNQPQHF

v_call: TRBV6-1
j_call: TRBJ2-3
cdr3_aa: CASSERPGTSTDTQYF

v_call: TRBV6-5
j_call: TRBJ1-3
cdr3_aa: CASRGRGSGNTIYF

v_call: TRBV6-6
j_call: TRBJ2-6
cdr3_aa: CASSFQGTGANVLTF

v_call: TRBV19
j_call: TRBJ1-5
cdr3_aa: CASSIGTATSQSQHF

v_call: TRBV5-1
j_call: TRBJ2-1
cdr3_aa: CASRPETGVNEQFF

v_call: TRBV27
j_call: TRBJ2-1
cdr3_aa: CASRKLAGRDNEQFF

v_call: TRBV7-9
j_call: TRBJ2-7
cdr3_aa: CASSLDVYEQYF

v_call: TRBV30
j_call: TRBJ1-5
cdr3_aa: CAWSLDQPQHF

v_call: TRBV21-1
j_call: TRBJ2-7
cdr3_aa: CASSRTSRDFYEQYF

v_call: TRBV19
j_call: TRBJ1-4
cdr3_aa: CASSIDLRGSSEKLFF